This passage covers 19 T cell receptor beta chains from one sample sequenced in a study of early T cells in non-severe SARS-CoV-2 infection. TCRdb itself ran the 5' RACE reads through MiXCR, one entry per CDR3 protein. The sample lists about 100,000 distinct CDR3 sequences, around 14% occurring once. Input material: whole blood. The origin of the receptors is an adult who was a healthcare worker with PCR-confirmed SARS-CoV-2 infection or an uninfected control (not recorded which).

This clonotype was observed a single time. One base away lies a much larger clone, so this may be a sequencing read error. It is likely a read error, because the conserved phenylalanine at the end of the CDR3 is missing. The rearrangement uses TRBV27 and TRBJ1-4, with D hard to call. CDR1 and CDR2 (germline): MNHEY, SMNVEV (reference sequence). V gave up 5 bases and J gave up 0 bases, with 10 bases separating them. The CDR3 is made up of 15 amino acids. CDR3 in DNA: TGTGCCAGCAGTGTAACAGCAGCAACTAATGAAAAACTGTTTTAT. It translates to CASSVTAATNEKLFY.

Concerning this clonotype: A much bigger clone sits one base away, suggesting this may be a read error. This chain joins TRBV7-6 and TRBJ2-2; no reliable D call. The CDR3 extends over 13 amino acids. The ends were cut back, 7 bases at V and 7 bases at J, with 13 bases in the middle. Germline assignment: CDR1 SGHVS and CDR2 FNYEAQ. CDR3 sequence reads: CASNPRMSGELFF. CDR3 DNA sequence: TGTGCCAGCAACCCCAGAATGAGCGGGGAGCTGTTTTTT.

V and J are TRBV3-1 and TRBJ1-6; D gene uncertain. In germline, CDR1 is LGHDT, CDR2 YNNKEL (reference sequence). V was shortened by 0 bases and J by 9 bases, with 3 bases between the two germline ends. The CDR3 has 12 amino acids. The CDR3 loop reads CASSQEVSPLHF. In nucleotides, the CDR3 is TGTGCCAGCAGCCAAGAGGTTTCACCCCTCCACTTT.

This clonotype was counted ten times or more. The V and J genes are TRBV28 and TRBJ2-7; 8 bases fit TRBD1. The germline V gene has CDR1 MDHEN and CDR2 SYDVKM. V was clipped by 8 bases and J by 5 bases; unmatched bases: 8. The CDR3 spans 13 residues. CDR3 nucleotide sequence: TGTGCCAGCCGGGCAGGGGGCATCAACGAGCAGTACTTC. Translation: CASRAGGINEQYF.

The chain links TRBV5-1 to TRBJ2-5; D unresolved. V shed 0 bases and J shed 5 bases, with 17 bases lying between them. The germline CDR1 and CDR2 sequences are SGHRS and YFSETQ. The CDR3 is 16 amino acids. The CDR3 protein is CASSLGGRSDGETQYF. The CDR3 nucleotides read TGCGCCAGCAGCTTGGGAGGCAGGTCCGACGGGGAGACCCAGTACTTC.

This clonotype was observed many times. The chain has TRBV20-1 and TRBJ1-5; 10 bases are shared with TRBD1. The junction had 10 bases not matched to a gene; V was cut back by 4 bases and J by 7 bases. The germline CDR1 and CDR2 sequences are DFQATT and SNEGSKA (reference sequence). There are 15 residues in the CDR3. The chain's CDR3 is CSATTGTGVAQPQHF. CDR3 bases: TGCAGTGCTACAACCGGGACAGGGGTCGCGCAGCCCCAGCATTTT.

J is TRBJ2-5 and V is TRBV5-4, with 11 bases aligning to TRBD1. The CDR3 extends over 15 amino acids. Germline V gene lookup returns CDR1 SGHNT and CDR2 YYREEE (reference sequence). J was trimmed by 6 bases and V by 4 bases; bases with no gene match: 8. The CDR3: CASSRGQGAGKTQYF. CDR3 coding DNA: TGTGCCAGCAGCCGAGGACAGGGGGCTGGGAAGACCCAGTACTTC. The whole variable domain, filled in from reference TRBV5-4 and TRBJ2-5, reads ETGVTQSPTHLIKTRGQQVTLRCSSQSGHNTVSWYQQALGQGPQFIFQYYREEENGRGNFPPRFSGLQFPNYSSELNVNALELDDSALYLCASSRGQGAGKTQYFGPGTRLLVL.

CDR3 sequence reads: CATRDRGWTEAFF. The CDR3 bases are TGTGCCACCAGAGACAGGGGTTGGACTGAAGCTTTCTTT. The J gene is TRBJ1-1, the V gene TRBV24-1; TRBD1 agrees at 8 bases. The V gene's germline CDR1 is KGHDR and CDR2 SFDVKD. The CDR3 spans 13 residues. The J segment lost 5 bases and the V segment lost 7 bases, leaving 5 bases of the junction unmatched.

This clonotype was found many times. The rearrangement uses TRBV6-5 and TRBJ2-2; 7 bases fit TRBD1. This CDR3 is built from 15 residues. V dropped 0 bases and J dropped 6; count of bases not matched to a gene: 4. Germline CDR1 reads MNHEY; CDR2 reads SVGAGI. The CDR3 DNA reads as TGTGCCAGCAGTTACTCGAGGCAGGGGGCCGGGGAGCTGTTTTTT. This encodes CASSYSRQGAGELFF.

This chain links TRBV7-8 with TRBJ2-3, with D uncertain. Germline CDR1 and CDR2: SGHVS and FQNEAQ. This CDR3 region has 12 residues. Trimming stripped 7 bases from V and 8 bases from J, with 13 bases between. CDR3 coding DNA: TGTGCCAGCAATGTCCCCCCTGGTACGCAGTATTTT. This codes for CASNVPPGTQYF.

This clonotype was observed a few times. The junction departs from germline at one end; a sequencing error may be responsible. V gene TRBV4-1 combines with J gene TRBJ2-1; 11 bases fit TRBD1. Germline V lookup: CDR1 MGHRA, CDR2 YSYEKL. This CDR3 region has 16 residues. The CDR3 DNA follows: TGTGCCAGCAGCCAACTCGGACAGGGGGCAGGAAATGAGCAGTTCTTC. It yields the protein CASSQLGQGAGNEQFF.

This clonotype was observed at least ten times. This chain joins TRBV2 and TRBJ1-1, with D maybe TRBD1 (5 bases). V was clipped by 6 bases and J by 0 bases, with 11 bases between them. CDR3 length: 14 amino acids. In germline, CDR1 is SNHLY, CDR2 FYNNEI. The CDR3 is CASRAGRLNTEAFF. CDR3 DNA: TGTGCCAGCAGGGCGGGACGGCTGAACACTGAAGCTTTCTTT.

The sample holds many counts of this clonotype. This chain joins TRBV7-6 and TRBJ2-7, with D maybe TRBD1 (5 bases). CDR3 length: 14 amino acids. V was trimmed by 1 base and J by 7 bases, leaving 14 bases between them. The germline V gene encodes CDR1 SGHVS and CDR2 FNYEAQ. The CDR3 sequence: CASSLDVTASEQYF. The DNA for the CDR3 is TGTGCCAGCAGCTTAGATGTGACAGCTTCTGAGCAGTACTTC.

The rearrangement links TRBV28 to TRBJ2-3; D uncertain. Germline V gives CDR1 MDHEN, CDR2 SYDVKM. V was cut by 4 bases and J by 2 bases, with 7 bases left in between. This CDR3 has 13 amino acids. The chain's CDR3 is CASSSPTTDTQYF. In DNA, the CDR3 is TGTGCCAGCAGTTCCCCCACCACAGATACGCAGTATTTT.

This clonotype appeared many times. Here the CDR3 reads CASRLGETQYF. CDR3 in DNA: TGTGCCAGTAGGCTTGGGGAGACCCAGTACTTC. The rearrangement uses TRBV19 and TRBJ2-5; no definite D call. CDR3 length: 11 amino acids. Trimming took 6 bases from V and 5 from J, leaving 7 bases between them. The germline gives CDR1 LNHDA, CDR2 SQIVND (reference sequence).

This clonotype was picked up many times. The V gene is TRBV28, the J gene TRBJ1-2; a weak D match, TRBD1 (6 bases). Germline assignment: CDR1 MDHEN and CDR2 SYDVKM. This CDR3 is built from 13 residues. The germline V and J ends were trimmed by 5 bases and 5 bases, with 12 bases remaining between them. This CDR3 is CASSPRTAYGYTF. The CDR3 DNA sequence: TGTGCCAGCAGTCCAAGGACAGCTTATGGCTACACCTTC.

This clonotype has at least ten counts. The chain has TRBV6-2 or TRBV6-3 and TRBJ1-5, with TRBD1 as a possible D gene (6 bases). CDR3 length equals 17 residues. Trimming stripped 2 bases from V and 4 bases from J, with 18 bases between. Germline assignment: CDR1 MNHEY and CDR2 SVGEGT. The CDR3 DNA follows: TGTGCCAGCAGTTACACTCGGGGACATATGACTAATCAGCCCCAGCATTTT. Translated, it gives CASSYTRGHMTNQPQHF.

As regards this clonotype: The junction and the germline gene differ at one end; a read error may be behind it. The chain has TRBV18 and TRBJ2-2, with D perhaps given as TRBD1 or TRBD2 (5 bases each). In germline, CDR1 is KGHSH, CDR2 LQKENI. This CDR3 spans 15 amino acids. This CDR3 is CASSPPGANIGELFF. The CDR3 DNA reads TGTGCCAGCTCACCACCTGGGGCGAACATCGGGGAACTGTTTTTT.

This clonotype was detected many times. This chain uses TRBV7-6 with TRBJ1-6; D is uncertain. This CDR3 spans 15 amino acids. V gave up 4 bases and J gave up 7 bases, with 14 bases separating them. Germline V gives CDR1 SGHVS, CDR2 FNYEAQ. CDR3 residues: CASSYNPGPNSPLHF. In DNA form, the CDR3 reads TGTGCCAGCAGCTATAACCCGGGCCCCAATTCACCCCTCCACTTT.